Following are 20 T cell receptor beta chains from one sample sequenced in a study of blood T cell repertoires in COVID-19 (TCRdb year 2020). The library came from the immunoSEQ multiplex PCR assay. Held by TCRdb, this immuneACCESS table contains in-frame sequences only and omits some clones. Under half of the omission traces to an unresolved V gene where checked; the cause of the rest is unknown. This sample has about 250,000 clones in its table, and 70% to 90% of those were observed once. 8.5% to 9.5% of the sample lies in the top ten. Sequencing input: PBMCs or T cells enriched from blood (not recorded which). These receptor sequences come from a woman aged 50 to 60 with acute COVID-19.

The gene calls are TRBV29-1 and TRBJ1-2; 8 bases fit TRBD1. The CDR3 covers 15 residues. Unmatched junction bases numbered 15, after V lost 6 bases and J lost 6 bases. The germline gives CDR1 SQVTM, CDR2 ANQGSEA. The CDR3 loop is CSVLPRWTGRDGYTF. The CDR3 DNA follows: TGCAGCGTGCTACCTCGCTGGACAGGGAGGGATGGCTACACCTTC.

The rearrangement joins TRBV19 to TRBJ2-1; 10 bases are a match to TRBD2. The CDR3 sequence is 20 residues long. The J segment lost 2 bases and the V segment lost 5 bases, leaving 18 bases of the junction unmatched. From germline, CDR1 is LNHDA and CDR2 SQIVND (reference sequence). In DNA form, the CDR3 reads TGTGCCAGTAGTCAAACGTTTTTCAGCGGGGGGGCCAATGCCTACAATGAGCAGTTCTTC. This codes for CASSQTFFSGGANAYNEQFF.

This chain connects TRBV27 to TRBJ1-6; 7 bases align to TRBD1. The germline gives CDR1 MNHEY, CDR2 SMNVEV (reference sequence). With V trimmed by 5 bases and J by 10 bases, 5 bases remained unmatched. The CDR3 runs to 13 residues. This CDR3 reads CASSALGGSPLHF. CDR3 DNA: TGTGCCAGCAGTGCTCTAGGGGGCTCACCCCTCCACTTT.

The chain employs TRBV6-5 and TRBJ2-1, with TRBD2 matching over 7 bases. The V gene's germline CDR1 is MNHEY and CDR2 SVGAGI. V lost 7 bases and J lost 7; bases outside the gene matches: 13. The CDR3 totals 15 residues. Here the CDR3 reads CASKGASGLQNEQFF. CDR3 nucleotide sequence: TGTGCCAGCAAAGGAGCTAGCGGCTTACAAAATGAGCAGTTCTTC.

The gene calls are TRBV7-8 and TRBJ1-2; D possibly corresponds to TRBD1 (6 bases). Trimming removed 5 bases from V and 7 bases from J, with 14 bases in between. CDR1 and CDR2 from the germline V gene are SGHVS and FQNEAQ. The CDR3 runs to 13 residues. CDR3 in amino acids: CASSRRQVFGYTF. The CDR3 DNA reads as TGTGCCAGCAGCCGTCGACAGGTTTTTGGCTACACCTTC.

The chain is built from TRBV2 and TRBJ2-5; 10 nucleotides line up with TRBD2. With V trimmed by 7 bases and J by 4 bases, 15 bases remained unmatched. This CDR3 is built from 17 residues. Germline V gives CDR1 SNHLY, CDR2 FYNNEI. The CDR3 here is CASNGGTSAGGAETQYF. The CDR3 DNA is TGTGCCAGCAATGGGGGGACTAGCGCGGGCGGGGCAGAGACCCAGTACTTC.

A single count supports this clone. V usage is TRBV18 and J usage is TRBJ1-1; the match to TRBD1 covers 9 bases. From germline, CDR1 is KGHSH and CDR2 LQKENI. The CDR3 has 18 residues. The V and J ends lost 2 bases and 0 bases, in that order; junction bases with no gene match: 10. CDR3 nucleotides: TGTGCCAGCTCACCAATAGGATCGGGACAGGGTCTGAACACTGAAGCTTTCTTT. Translating gives CASSPIGSGQGLNTEAFF.

The J gene is TRBJ2-7, the V gene TRBV7-8; 7 nucleotides line up with TRBD2. V lost 1 base and J lost 0; bases outside the gene matches: 6. Germline V gives CDR1 SGHVS, CDR2 FQNEAQ. The CDR3 contains 16 residues. CDR3 amino acids: CASSLVGSGASYEQYF. CDR3 nucleotide sequence: TGTGCCAGCAGCTTAGTTGGCAGCGGGGCCTCCTACGAGCAGTACTTC.

The chain employs TRBV6-5 and TRBJ1-2; weak D call: TRBD1 (5 bases). V lost 2 bases, J lost 0 bases, and 10 bases lay in between. The CDR3 is 15 residues long. Germline V CDR1 and CDR2: MNHEY, SVGAGI. The CDR3 sequence: CASSYGADPNYGYTF. CDR3 coding DNA: TGTGCCAGCAGTTACGGGGCAGATCCTAACTATGGCTACACCTTC.

This clone was seen just once. The CDR3 DNA reads TGTGCCAGTAGTGCGGGGCCGGGGTACAATGAGCAGTTCTTC. Residues: CASSAGPGYNEQFF. The chain joins TRBV19 to TRBJ2-1; TRBD2 is a possible D gene (6 bases). CDR1 is LNHDA, CDR2 SQIVND, per germline (reference sequence). The ends were cut back, 5 bases at V and 4 bases at J, with 12 bases in the middle. The CDR3 loop spans 14 amino acids.

This chain links TRBV30 with TRBJ1-2; tentatively, D is TRBD1 (6 bases). V lost 3 bases and J 7 bases, leaving 9 bases between the germline ends. Per germline, CDR1 GTSNPN and CDR2 SVGIG (reference sequence). This CDR3 comprises 11 residues. The CDR3 DNA follows: TGTGCCTGGAGCGAGGGGGTTGGCTACACCTTC. It codes for CAWSEGVGYTF.

The chain couples TRBV5-6 to TRBJ1-1; 8 nucleotides agree with TRBD1. The CDR3 is 14 residues long. Losses at the gene ends were 5 bases for V and 5 bases for J; bases not matched to a gene: 8. Germline CDR1 is SGHDT and CDR2 is YYEEEE. The CDR3 region is CASSPGGGGTEAFF. Written as DNA, the CDR3 is TGTGCCAGCAGTCCAGGGGGCGGTGGGACTGAAGCTTTCTTT.

CDR3 DNA: TGTGCCAGCAGCCAATCAGGTGGCTACAATCAGCCCCAGCATTTT. Amino acid sequence: CASSQSGGYNQPQHF. V usage is TRBV7-8 and J usage is TRBJ1-5; D is unclear. Per the germline V gene, CDR1 is SGHVS and CDR2 is FQNEAQ. With 5 bases removed from V and 3 bases from J, the gap between germline ends came to 14 bases. The CDR3 length is 15 residues.

The chain has TRBV2 and TRBJ2-6; D not resolved. Looked up from germline, CDR1 is SNHLY and CDR2 is FYNNEI. The CDR3 covers 13 residues. V was trimmed by 8 bases and J by 1 base, leaving 6 bases between them. The DNA of the CDR3 is TGTGCCAGCTACTCGTCTGGGGCCAACGTCCTGACTTTC. It yields the protein CASYSSGANVLTF.

The J gene is TRBJ1-1, the V gene TRBV18; maybe TRBD1 (6 bases). There are 14 residues in the CDR3. Germline V gene lookup returns CDR1 KGHSH and CDR2 LQKENI. Deletions cut 6 bases from V and 1 base from J, with 12 bases between. For the CDR3, the DNA is TGTGCCAGCTCGAAGATAGGGGGGAACACTGAAGCTTTCTTT. This codes for CASSKIGGNTEAFF.

This clone was counted a few times. The rearrangement links TRBV24-1 to TRBJ1-1; tentatively, D is TRBD1 (5 bases). There are 11 residues in the CDR3. Germline V CDR1 and CDR2: KGHDR, SFDVKD. The V end lost 9 bases, the J end lost 5 bases, and 9 bases lay between the germline ends. The chain's CDR3 is CATRGVTEAFF. The CDR3 DNA reads as TGTGCCACCCGGGGGGTAACTGAAGCTTTCTTT.

The chain has TRBV9 and TRBJ2-1, with TRBD1 matching over 7 bases. V was clipped by 3 bases and J by 2 bases; unmatched bases: 8. Looked up from germline, CDR1 is SGDLS and CDR2 is YYNGEE. CDR3 length: 16 amino acids. CDR3 nucleotide sequence: TGTGCCAGCAGCGCTAGCCTGGGACAGCCCTACAATGAGCAGTTCTTC. Protein: CASSASLGQPYNEQFF.

The chain recombines TRBV28 with TRBJ2-3; D is uncertain. V was pared by 6 bases and J by 0 bases, with 4 bases between. The germline V gene encodes CDR1 MDHEN and CDR2 SYDVKM. The CDR3 consists of 12 residues. The CDR3, as DNA: TGTGCCAGCAGATCTAGCACAGATACGCAGTATTTT. Translation gives CASRSSTDTQYF.

This clone showed up just a few times. The chain employs TRBV19 and TRBJ1-6, with 7 positions matching TRBD1. This CDR3 comprises 15 residues. CDR1 LNHDA and CDR2 SQIVND come from the germline V gene (reference sequence). Trimming cost V 5 bases and J 8 bases; bases outside gene matches: 9. Written as DNA, the CDR3 is TGTGCCAGTAGTCTGCAGCAGGGGGATTATTCACCCCTCCACTTT. This encodes CASSLQQGDYSPLHF.

A remark on this clone: Other DNA sequences within the sample encode an identical CDR3. This chain joins TRBV3-1 (or the pseudogene TRBV3-2) and TRBJ1-2; D uncertain. Germline assignment: CDR1 LGHDT and CDR2 YNNKEL (reference sequence). Trimming cost V 1 base and J 7 bases, with 4 bases left between them. This CDR3 spans 11 amino acids. This chain's CDR3 is CASSQGRGYTF. CDR3 bases: TGTGCCAGCAGCCAAGGTCGTGGCTACACCTTC.